This T cell receptor (beta chain) was recovered during a study of T cell responses to AZD1222 COVID-19 vaccine. TCRdb's table, derived via immunoSEQ multiplex PCR, lists solely in-frame clones and lacks some. The sample holds under 100,000 clones, 75% to 90% seen once. The count of this clone is one. CDR3 length equals 14 residues. The V and J ends lost 2 bases and 5 bases respectively, with 9 bases between them. CDR1 and CDR2 from the germline V gene are SGHNT and YENEEA. The rearrangement uses TRBV11-3 and TRBJ2-2; D gene ambiguous. Sequences were derived from peripheral blood, sampled 28 days after the second AZD1222 dose. The TCR sequence derives from an adult who received the AZD1222 COVID-19 vaccine. CDR3 coding DNA: TGTGCCAGCAGCTTAATCCCAAGAACCGGGGAGCTGTTTTTT. Its translation: CASSLIPRTGELFF.